The 3 T cell receptor beta chains below were found in one sample sequenced in a study of blood T cell repertoires in COVID-19. TCRdb's copy holds only in-frame clones and misses some; the assay was immunoSEQ multiplex PCR. Seen here are 35,000 to 45,000 clones, roughly 74% observed once, and the top ten hold under 75%. The sample comprised peripheral blood. All receptors derive from a man aged 80 or over with acute or convalescent COVID-19.

This clone was picked up a small number of times. This chain links TRBV2 with TRBJ1-6; D is undetermined. The CDR3 is made up of 15 amino acids. Germline CDR1 SNHLY, CDR2 FYNNEI. V dropped 3 bases and J dropped 9 bases, with 15 bases sitting between them. The CDR3 bases are TGTGCCAGCAGTGATAGGCGGAGGGTACCTTCACCCCTCCACTTT. Translation gives CASSDRRRVPSPLHF.

This CDR3 is CASSPPRGHNSPLHF. CDR3 DNA sequence: TGTGCCAGCTCACCTCCCCGGGGTCATAATTCACCCCTCCACTTT. The chain combines TRBV18 with TRBJ1-6; D gene ambiguous. Trimming left V 3 bases short and J 5 bases short, with 11 bases between. The length of the CDR3 is 15 residues. CDR1 is KGHSH and CDR2 is LQKENI in the germline V gene.

J is TRBJ2-1 and V is TRBV3-1 (or the pseudogene TRBV3-2), with 7 bases lining up with TRBD2. After removal of 4 bases from V and 7 bases from J, the junction contained 7 bases not matched to a gene. CDR1 LGHDT and CDR2 YNNKEL come from the germline V gene (reference sequence). The length of the CDR3 is 14 residues. In DNA, the CDR3 is TGTGCCAGCAGCCGGCTCGGACTAGGAAATGAGCAGTTCTTC. Translation: CASSRLGLGNEQFF.